The next 18 T cell receptor beta chains were all read from a single sample in a study of blood T cells in healthy people across ages. Primers used in a second PCR of about 6 to 11 cycles were a sample-barcoded 5' primer and a J-beta primer mix. MiXCR, run by TCRdb on the 5' RACE reads, gives a single entry per CDR3 protein. The table includes 1.5 million to 2 million distinct CDR3 sequences, roughly 30% detected once. The sample was blood. The receptors shown here come from a woman in her 30s in good health.

Note on this clonotype: An end of the junction does not agree with germline; a read error may underlie this. The V and J genes are TRBV28 and TRBJ2-6; 11 positions agree with TRBD1. Germline V CDR1 and CDR2: MDHEN, SYDVKM. The CDR3 runs 17 residues. CDR3 nucleotides: TGTGCCAGCAGTGAGGGACAGGGGGGCTCTGGGGCCAACGCCCTGACTTTC. It yields the protein CASSEGQGGSGANALTF.

This clonotype was seen more than once but under ten times. The junction shows a germline mismatch at one end, possibly a read error. This chain joins TRBV29-1 and TRBJ1-1; no clear D gene. The V gene's germline CDR1 is SQVTM and CDR2 ANQGSEA. The CDR3 extends over 13 amino acids. This CDR3 reads CGVERDPGTEAFF. In DNA form, the CDR3 reads TGCGGCGTTGAAAGGGATCCGGGCACTGAAGCTTTCTTT. Together with reference TRBV29-1 and TRBJ1-1, the CDR3 gives the full variable domain: SAVISQKPSRDICQRGTSLTIQCQVDSQVTMMFWYRQQPGQSLTLIATANQGSEATYESGFVIDKFPISRPNLTFSTLTVSNMSPEDSSIYLCGVERDPGTEAFFGQGTRLTVV.

This clonotype was observed a few times. This chain connects TRBV20-1 to TRBJ2-7, with D tentatively TRBD2 (5 bases). V gave up 6 bases and J gave up 6 bases, with 18 bases separating them. The CDR3 extends over 13 amino acids. From germline, CDR1 is DFQATT and CDR2 SNEGSKA (reference sequence). This chain's CDR3 is CSASGRTQGEQYF. The CDR3 coding sequence is TGCAGTGCCAGCGGCAGGACCCAAGGCGAGCAGTACTTC.

This clonotype was counted a few times. The V gene is TRBV7-8, the J gene TRBJ1-2, with a tentative D call TRBD1 (6 bases). Germline CDR1 and CDR2: SGHVS and FQNEAQ. Trimming removed 5 bases at V and 4 bases at J, with 11 bases between. The CDR3 totals 13 residues. The CDR3 is CASSRQAAYGYTF. CDR3 in DNA: TGTGCCAGCAGCCGACAGGCTGCCTATGGCTACACCTTC.

The chain combines TRBV5-1 with TRBJ2-7, with D uncertain. This CDR3 region has 14 residues. Germline loops: CDR1 SGHRS, CDR2 YFSETQ. Between the trimmed V and J ends, which lost 4 bases and 3 bases, there was a span of 14 bases. CDR3 in amino acids: CASSASGSGYEQYF. CDR3 DNA sequence: TGCGCCAGCAGCGCATCCGGGTCTGGCTACGAGCAGTACTTC.

The rearrangement uses TRBV7-2 and TRBJ1-4; no clear D. CDR1 SGHTA and CDR2 FQGNSA come from the germline V gene. V gave up 6 bases and J gave up 8 bases, with 16 bases separating them. The CDR3 consists of 14 residues. CDR3 in amino acids: CASRGTKPGEKLFF. CDR3 sequence (DNA): TGTGCCAGCAGGGGAACGAAGCCTGGGGAAAAACTGTTTTTT.

This clonotype has only a few counts. A read error may account for a junction end that differs from germline. V usage is TRBV20-1 and J usage is TRBJ2-1; D is possibly TRBD1 (6 bases). The CDR3 sequence is 14 residues long. The V gene's germline CDR1 is DFQATT and CDR2 SNEGSKA (reference sequence). The CDR3 spells CGARDGGQPNEQFF. DNA of the CDR3: TGCGGTGCTAGAGACGGAGGACAGCCCAATGAGCAGTTCTTC.

The chain uses TRBV2 and TRBJ2-5, with D perhaps matching TRBD1 (7 bases). V lost 6 bases and J 4 bases, leaving 15 bases between the germline ends. The CDR3 extends over 14 amino acids. The germline V gene has CDR1 SNHLY and CDR2 FYNNEI. The CDR3 nucleotides are TGTGCCAGCAGCCGAGCAGGGGGGATAGAGACCCAGTACTTC. This gives the protein CASSRAGGIETQYF.

This clonotype was found many times. V is TRBV7-7 and J is TRBJ2-7; tentatively, D is TRBD2 (5 bases). The V gene's germline CDR1 is SSHAT and CDR2 FNYEAQ (reference sequence). The ends were cut back, 1 base at V and 8 bases at J, with 12 bases in the middle. CDR3 length: 13 amino acids. The CDR3, as DNA: TGTGCCAGCAGCTTAGGTCGGGGAACCCAGCAGTACTTC. It codes for CASSLGRGTQQYF.

This clonotype was detected only a few times. The chain links TRBV7-2 to TRBJ2-5; 10 bases fit TRBD2. The germline CDR1 and CDR2 sequences are SGHTA and FQGNSA. The CDR3 totals 14 residues. Unmatched junction bases numbered 6, after V lost 6 bases and J lost 5 bases. DNA for the CDR3: TGTGCCAGCAGAAGTCAAGCGGGAGGGGAGACCCAGTACTTC. Protein: CASRSQAGGETQYF.

In this sample, this clonotype turned up many times. In nucleotides, the CDR3 is TGTGCCAGCAGCCGCTCACAGCCTAACTATGGCTACACCTTC. Its protein is CASSRSQPNYGYTF. V usage is TRBV6-6 and J usage is TRBJ1-2, with D uncertain. This CDR3 has 14 amino acids. CDR1 MNHNY and CDR2 SVGAGI come from the germline V gene (reference sequence). The germline V and J ends were trimmed by 6 bases and 0 bases, with 11 bases remaining between them.

The chain is built from TRBV24-1 and TRBJ2-2; D gene unclear. Germline V gene data show CDR1 as KGHDR and CDR2 as SFDVKD. CDR3 length: 13 amino acids. V was trimmed by 3 bases and J by 9 bases, leaving 10 bases between them. CDR3 sequence: CATSDPISRELFF. CDR3 bases: TGTGCCACCAGTGATCCAATCTCCAGGGAGCTGTTTTTT.

The chain's CDR3 is CSARSSVGNTEAFF. The CDR3 region has the DNA TGCAGTGCCCGCTCCTCGGTGGGGAACACTGAAGCTTTCTTT. V gene TRBV20-1 combines with J gene TRBJ1-1; D remains unclear. The V end lost 6 bases, the J end lost 1 base, and 15 bases lay between the germline ends. Germline V lookup: CDR1 DFQATT, CDR2 SNEGSKA (reference sequence). The CDR3 spans 14 residues.

V gene TRBV7-2 combines with J gene TRBJ2-1, with a possible D match to TRBD1 (7 bases). The V gene lost 7 bases and the J gene lost 4 bases, with 32 bases spanning the gap. The CDR3 loop spans 20 amino acids. Germline assignment: CDR1 SGHTA and CDR2 FQGNSA. CDR3 loop: CASNTARQGVVGRAYNEQFF. In DNA, the CDR3 is TGTGCCAGCAACACAGCGAGACAGGGCGTAGTCGGGAGAGCTTACAATGAGCAGTTCTTC.

This sequence joins TRBV24-1 and TRBJ2-2, with TRBD2 matching over 9 bases. This CDR3 contains 14 residues. V trimming: 9 bases; J trimming: 4 bases; junction bases outside the gene matches: 5. Germline V gene data show CDR1 as KGHDR and CDR2 as SFDVKD. The chain's CDR3 is CATGSGGSTGELFF. The CDR3 DNA follows: TGTGCCACCGGTAGCGGGGGAAGCACCGGGGAGCTGTTTTTT.

J is TRBJ1-1 and V is TRBV7-9; the D is unclear. Trimming pared 3 bases from V and 8 bases from J, leaving 13 bases between. The CDR3 runs 13 residues. From germline, CDR1 is SEHNR and CDR2 FQNEAQ (reference sequence). CDR3 bases: TGTGCCAGCAGCTTCGCCCAGTCCCGGGAAGCTTTCTTT. Its translation: CASSFAQSREAFF.

In this sample, this clonotype turned up a few times. This chain uses TRBV27 with TRBJ2-2; 9 bases map to TRBD1. There are 14 residues in the CDR3. Trimming took 5 bases from V and 6 from J; bases not matched to a gene: 4. Per the germline V gene, CDR1 is MNHEY and CDR2 is SMNVEV (reference sequence). The CDR3 sequence is CASSRDRAAGELFF. The CDR3 DNA reads TGTGCCAGCAGTCGGGACAGGGCTGCCGGGGAGCTGTTTTTT.

The chain is built from TRBV12-3 or TRBV12-4 and TRBJ2-7; D might be TRBD1 (5 bases). V was pared by 5 bases and J by 2 bases, with 10 bases between. The CDR3 totals 13 residues. For the CDR3, the DNA is TGTGCCAGCAGTCCCAGGGCCCCCTACGAGCAGTACTTC. Translation: CASSPRAPYEQYF.